This entry lists 26 T cell receptor beta chains sequenced from one sample in a study of response to subunit inactivated influenza vaccine. A single record per CDR3 protein comes from TCRdb applying MiXCR to the RT-PCR reads. The table records 550,000 to 800,000 distinct CDR3 sequences, around a sixth of them present only once. The sequences come from PBMCs from blood, collected less than 13 days after vaccination. Receptor source: a man between 50 and 59 years old who received an inactivated influenza vaccine.

The V and J genes are TRBV29-1 and TRBJ1-4; D uncertain. Between the trimmed V and J ends, which lost 7 bases and 2 bases, there was a span of 11 bases. The length of the CDR3 is 13 residues. Germline values: CDR1 SQVTM, CDR2 ANQGSEA. For the CDR3, the DNA is TGCAGCGCGTCTCCGGGGACTAATGAAAAACTGTTTTTT. Encoded protein: CSASPGTNEKLFF.

This clonotype was seen only a few times. This chain uses TRBV12-3 or TRBV12-4 with TRBJ1-2, with D hard to call. V dropped 3 bases and J dropped 8 bases, with 13 bases sitting between them. This CDR3 comprises 13 residues. The chain's CDR3 is CASSFRVIGGYTF. CDR3 in DNA: TGTGCCAGCAGTTTTAGGGTTATCGGAGGCTACACCTTC.

The V gene is TRBV4-1, the J gene TRBJ2-3, with TRBD1 identical over 11 bases. CDR1 MGHRA and CDR2 YSYEKL come from the germline V gene. This CDR3 region has 21 residues. V lost 4 bases and J lost 4; bases outside the gene matches: 22. CDR3 bases: TGCGCCAGCAGCCTCGCTTCCGGGACAGGGGGAGCAGGACGGCGGGCAGATACGCAGTATTTT. Protein sequence: CASSLASGTGGAGRRADTQYF.

The V and J genes are TRBV20-1 and TRBJ2-5, with 14 nucleotides matching TRBD2. CDR3 length equals 15 residues. Unmatched junction bases numbered 10, after V lost 6 bases and J lost 7 bases. Germline V gives CDR1 DFQATT, CDR2 SNEGSKA (reference sequence). The CDR3 region has the DNA TGCAGTGCACCGGGGACTAGCGGGAGAGAGGTGACCCAGTACTTC. Its protein product is CSAPGTSGREVTQYF.

V and J are TRBV28 and TRBJ2-5, with 13 bases matching TRBD2. Trimming at V came to 8 bases and at J to 6 bases, leaving 3 bases not matched to a gene. Germline-derived CDR1 and CDR2 are MDHEN and SYDVKM. The length of the CDR3 is 13 residues. The DNA of the CDR3 is TGTGCCAGCCGGACTAGCGGGAGTAAGACCCAGTACTTC. The encoded protein is CASRTSGSKTQYF.

The rearrangement joins TRBV25-1 to TRBJ2-5; 8 nucleotides align to TRBD1. The CDR3 consists of 10 residues. CDR1 is MGHDK and CDR2 is SYGVNS in the germline V gene. V was clipped by 8 bases and J by 14 bases; unmatched bases: 7. CDR3 coding DNA: TGTGCCAGCCGCCGGGACAGGAATTACTTC. Its translation is CASRRDRNYF. Based on the CDR3 plus reference TRBV25-1 and TRBJ2-5, the full variable domain is EADIYQTPRYLVIGTGKKITLECSQTMGHDKMYWYQQDPGMELHLIHYSYGVNSTEKGDLSSESTVSRIRTEHFPLTLESARPSHTSQYLCASRRDRNYFGPGTRLLVL.

This clonotype was counted only a few times. The V and J genes are TRBV7-3 and TRBJ2-7, with 9 positions matching TRBD1. There are 15 residues in the CDR3. CDR1 is SGHTA and CDR2 is FQGTGA in the germline V gene. Unmatched junction bases numbered 2, after V lost 1 base and J lost 1 base. DNA of the CDR3: TGTGCCAGCAGCTTAAGGGGGACAGGGTCCTACGAGCAGTACTTC. Translated: CASSLRGTGSYEQYF. The full variable domain, with the rest looked up from reference TRBV7-3 and TRBJ2-7, is GAGVSQTPSNKVTEKGKYVELRCDPISGHTALYWYRQSLGQGPEFLIYFQGTGAADDSGLPNDRFFAVRPEGSVSTLKIQRTERGDSAVYLCASSLRGTGSYEQYFGPGTRLTVT.

V usage is TRBV15 and J usage is TRBJ2-4; TRBD1 is a possible D gene (7 bases). With 5 bases removed from V and 6 bases from J, the gap between germline ends came to 20 bases. The V gene's germline CDR1 is LNHNV and CDR2 YYDKDF (reference sequence). CDR3 length: 16 residues. The CDR3 bases are TGTGCCACCAGCTTCCAAGGAGGGGGCGCGGGAAACATTCAGTACTTC. Translation: CATSFQGGGAGNIQYF.

The count of this clonotype is one. The chain recombines TRBV11-2 with TRBJ1-1; 8 bases are a match to TRBD1. This CDR3 spans 15 amino acids. J lost 3 bases, V lost 3 bases, and 6 bases had no gene match. Germline V gene sequence: CDR1 SGHAT, CDR2 FQNNGV. CDR3 nucleotide sequence: TGTGCCAGCAGCTTGACAGGGGCGGCGCACACTGAAGCTTTCTTT. Translated, it gives CASSLTGAAHTEAFF. Supplemented by reference TRBV11-2 and TRBJ1-1, the full variable domain reads EAGVAQSPRYKIIEKRQSVAFWCNPISGHATLYWYQQILGQGPKLLIQFQNNGVVDDSQLPKDRFSAERLKGVDSTLKIQPAKLEDSAVYLCASSLTGAAHTEAFFGQGTRLTVV.

This chain links TRBV7-2 with TRBJ2-7; 10 nucleotides match TRBD1. This CDR3 is 15 amino acids long. V shed 4 bases, J shed 6 bases, and the junction held 9 bases outside the gene matches. CDR1 is SGHTA, CDR2 FQGNSA, per germline. The CDR3 DNA sequence: TGTGCCAGCAGCTCAAGAGGAGACAGGGGGCTCGAGCAGTACTTC. It codes for CASSSRGDRGLEQYF. Full variable domain (rest looked up from reference TRBV7-2 and TRBJ2-7): GAGVSQSPSNKVTEKGKDVELRCDPISGHTALYWYRQSLGQGLEFLIYFQGNSAPDKSGLPSDRFSAERTGGSVSTLTIQRTQQEDSAVYLCASSSRGDRGLEQYFGPGTRLTVT.

Only a few counts were recorded for this clonotype. J is TRBJ2-7 and V is TRBV7-2, with D tentatively TRBD1 or TRBD2 (5 bases each). Germline V gene lookup returns CDR1 SGHTA and CDR2 FQGNSA. Trimming removed 1 base at V and 2 bases at J, with 15 bases between. The CDR3 sequence is 16 residues long. The CDR3 DNA follows: TGTGCCAGCAGCTTAGTTTCCGGGACCCGACCCTACGAGCAGTACTTC. Amino acids: CASSLVSGTRPYEQYF.

The table lists this clonotype with many counts. The genes are TRBV5-1 and TRBJ1-4; 8 bases are a match to TRBD1. Per germline, CDR1 SGHRS and CDR2 YFSETQ. This CDR3 contains 14 residues. Germline trimming cut 6 bases from V and 3 bases from J; bases unmatched to any gene: 4. The CDR3 region is CASTGDRPNEKLFF. CDR3 coding DNA: TGCGCCAGCACCGGGGACAGGCCTAATGAAAAACTGTTTTTT. Combining the CDR3 with reference TRBV5-1 and TRBJ1-4 gives the whole variable domain KAGVTQTPRYLIKTRGQQVTLSCSPISGHRSVSWYQQTPGQGLQFLFEYFSETQRNKGNFPGRFSGRQFSNSRSEMNVSTLELGDSALYLCASTGDRPNEKLFFGSGTQLSVL.

This clonotype was seen a few times. V usage is TRBV4-3 and J usage is TRBJ2-3; D not resolved. The CDR3 extends over 14 amino acids. Between the trimmed V and J ends, which lost 1 base and 6 bases, there was a span of 11 bases. The germline gives CDR1 LGHNA, CDR2 YSLEER. The CDR3 DNA reads as TGCGCCAGCAGCCAAGGCCAGACTGGGGATACGCAGTATTTT. Translating gives CASSQGQTGDTQYF.

The J gene is TRBJ2-5, the V gene TRBV7-2; possibly TRBD1 for D (6 bases). This CDR3 region has 15 residues. The germline V gene encodes CDR1 SGHTA and CDR2 FQGNSA. The V end lost 5 bases, the J end lost 5 bases, and 18 bases lay between the germline ends. CDR3 protein: CASSKREVRGETQYF. The CDR3 DNA follows: TGTGCCAGCAGCAAACGCGAGGTCAGGGGTGAGACCCAGTACTTC.

The rearrangement uses TRBV5-1 and TRBJ1-1, with a tentative D call TRBD1 (6 bases). V was shortened by 4 bases and J by 5 bases, with 18 bases between the two germline ends. The germline V gene encodes CDR1 SGHRS and CDR2 YFSETQ. The CDR3 spans 15 residues. This CDR3 reads CASSPTGQVGTEAFF. The CDR3 coding sequence is TGCGCCAGCAGCCCAACAGGGCAGGTCGGGACTGAAGCTTTCTTT.

This clonotype turned up a few times. CDR3 residues: CSVVWDSEAFF. DNA of the CDR3: TGCAGCGTTGTGTGGGATTCTGAAGCTTTCTTT. This sequence joins TRBV29-1 and TRBJ1-1; D not resolved. This CDR3 spans 11 amino acids. The germline CDR1 and CDR2 sequences are SQVTM and ANQGSEA. V was cut by 4 bases and J by 6 bases, with 9 bases left in between.

In this sample, this clonotype turned up a few times. The chain links TRBV5-1 to TRBJ2-5, with TRBD2 matching 7 bases. Per the germline V gene, CDR1 is SGHRS and CDR2 is YFSETQ. This CDR3 has 14 amino acids. The trim removed 2 bases at V and 5 bases at J, leaving 6 bases unmatched. The CDR3 loop reads CASSFPSGEETQYF. The CDR3 DNA reads as TGCGCCAGCAGCTTCCCTAGCGGAGAGGAGACCCAGTACTTC. Looking up the rest from reference TRBV5-1 and TRBJ2-5 gives the full variable domain: KAGVTQTPRYLIKTRGQQVTLSCSPISGHRSVSWYQQTPGQGLQFLFEYFSETQRNKGNFPGRFSGRQFSNSRSEMNVSTLELGDSALYLCASSFPSGEETQYFGPGTRLLVL.

The table lists this clonotype with a few counts. The chain is built from TRBV5-1 and TRBJ2-6, with 8 positions matching TRBD1. This CDR3 comprises 16 residues. V lost 2 bases, J lost 4 bases, and 5 bases stayed unmatched. Germline-derived CDR1 and CDR2 are SGHRS and YFSETQ. The CDR3 here is CASSFQGAGGANVLTF. As DNA, the CDR3 is TGCGCCAGCAGCTTCCAGGGGGCTGGGGGGGCCAACGTCCTGACTTTC.

This clonotype has a handful of counts. This rearrangement joins TRBV29-1 to TRBJ2-3; 7 positions match TRBD2. This CDR3 comprises 15 residues. Trimming cost V 5 bases and J 2 bases; bases outside gene matches: 10. Germline-derived CDR1 and CDR2 are SQVTM and ANQGSEA. CDR3: CSVSGGRGATDTQYF. The CDR3 DNA reads as TGCAGCGTTTCGGGGGGAAGGGGAGCCACAGATACGCAGTATTTT.

CDR3 nucleotide sequence: TGTGCCAGCACCCGGGACACTCAAGAGACCCAGTACTTC. It is translated as CASTRDTQETQYF. This rearrangement joins TRBV12-3 or TRBV12-4 to TRBJ2-5, with D perhaps matching TRBD1 (6 bases). Trimming shortened V by 7 bases and J by 2 bases, and 11 bases separated the two germline ends. The CDR3 covers 13 residues.

The chain employs TRBV5-6 and TRBJ2-7; TRBD2 matches 13 bases. V was pared by 4 bases and J by 7 bases, with 11 bases of the junction left unmatched. Germline V gene sequence: CDR1 SGHDT, CDR2 YYEEEE. The CDR3 runs to 16 residues. This CDR3 is CASSPPGLAGEHEQYF. Written as DNA, the CDR3 is TGTGCCAGCAGCCCCCCCGGACTAGCGGGGGAGCATGAGCAGTACTTC.

V is TRBV29-1 and J is TRBJ2-7; D possibly corresponds to TRBD1 (6 bases). This CDR3 has 16 amino acids. The germline CDR1 and CDR2 sequences are SQVTM and ANQGSEA. Deletions cut 0 bases from V and 0 bases from J, with 15 bases between. DNA of the CDR3: TGCAGCGTTGAAGATGGCGGTCAGGGGCGCTCCTACGAGCAGTACTTC. Its protein product is CSVEDGGQGRSYEQYF.

This clonotype was seen at least ten times. The chain uses TRBV5-6 and TRBJ1-2, with TRBD1 as a possible D gene (5 bases). This CDR3 has 16 amino acids. The germline CDR1 and CDR2 sequences are SGHDT and YYEEEE. The ends were cut back, 2 bases at V and 7 bases at J, with 21 bases in the middle. The CDR3 region has the DNA TGTGCCAGCAGCTTTTTGGGAACCTGGGGCATCGGTGGCTACACCTTC. Amino acid sequence: CASSFLGTWGIGGYTF. Variable domain in full (rest from reference TRBV5-6 and TRBJ1-2): DAGVTQSPTHLIKTRGQQVTLRCSPKSGHDTVSWYQQALGQGPQFIFQYYEEEERQRGNFPDRFSGHQFPNYSSELNVNALLLGDSALYLCASSFLGTWGIGGYTFGSGTRLTVV.

This clonotype was picked up many times. The chain recombines TRBV18 with TRBJ2-7; D is perhaps TRBD1 (5 bases). V lost 1 base to trimming and J lost 5 bases, with 12 bases between them. The CDR3 contains 14 residues. Germline CDR1 is KGHSH and CDR2 is LQKENI. The CDR3 here is CASSPQRGWDEQYF. The CDR3, as DNA: TGTGCCAGCTCACCACAAAGGGGATGGGACGAGCAGTACTTC.

This clonotype was seen a handful of times. The chain couples TRBV7-9 to TRBJ2-5; D is unclear. V was cut by 2 bases and J by 2 bases, with 15 bases left in between. The germline V gene has CDR1 SEHNR and CDR2 FQNEAQ (reference sequence). There are 16 residues in the CDR3. CDR3 nucleotide sequence: TGTGCCAGCAGCTTAATCGCAGTAACTCATCAAGAGACCCAGTACTTC. This codes for CASSLIAVTHQETQYF.

The chain recombines TRBV9 with TRBJ2-3, with 9 bases matching TRBD2. J gave up 5 bases and V 4 bases, and 5 bases lay outside the gene matches. Germline CDR1 and CDR2: SGDLS and YYNGEE. The length of the CDR3 is 14 residues. The CDR3 region is CASSPAGGRDTQYF. DNA of the CDR3: TGTGCCAGCAGCCCGGCGGGAGGGCGAGATACGCAGTATTTT.